This T cell receptor (beta chain) was captured in a study of blood T cell repertoires in COVID-19. At the level of the study: COVID-19 samples collected from the United States, Italy and Spain covered acute and convalescent phases. In each case, the material was cDNA or gDNA derived from T cells, B-cell-depleted T cells, or PBMCs.

The V and J ends lost 7 bases and 1 base respectively, with 7 bases between them. This CDR3 spans 12 amino acids. Methods used by the authors: Reference gene primer amplification gave nucleated cell count estimates. Here immunoSEQ multiplex PCR was the method, and the copy in TCRdb shows in-frame clones only, minus some. V, J and clone size are those of that table, while D and trimming were read from the DNA. Here the sample spans approximately 100,000 clones, about 85% being singletons. The chain employs TRBV12-3 or TRBV12-4 and TRBJ1-1; D is undetermined. The specimen was peripheral blood. This sequence originates from a human donor in a cohort sampled during active COVID-19. This CDR3 reads CASTPKNTEAFF. DNA for the CDR3: TGTGCCAGCACCCCCAAGAACACTGAAGCTTTCTTT.